These T cell receptor beta chains were read from a single sample in a study of vaccination and CD4 T cells after COVID-19. From the PCR reads, TCRdb called clonotypes with MiXCR, one entry per CDR3 protein. The data contain 7,000 to 9,000 distinct CDR3 sequences, 56% of them singletons. For these TCRs, the target antigens are not known. Sequences were obtained from CD4+ T cells from blood, cultured in vitro. These receptors were taken from a human donor who had recovered from COVID-19. CDR3s include the opening cysteine and the closing phenylalanine or tryptophan. A D gene is named only where the DNA matches it firmly. Not all rows give a size; the values are once, few, many and, for expanded clones, a class.

D gene | J gene | clone size | V gene | CDR3 protein | CDR3 DNA
- | TRBJ1-2 | few | TRBV20-1 | CSAPRGTNNYGYTF | TGCAGTGCTCCGAGAGGTACCAATAACTATGGCTACACCTTC
- | TRBJ1-5 | - | TRBV2 | CASSVQGLNQPQHF | TGTGCCAGCAGTGTTCAGGGCCTAAATCAGCCCCAGCATTTT
- | TRBJ2-1 | - | TRBV7-7 | CASSSGRGSRSEQFF | TGTGCCAGCAGCTCAGGCCGGGGGAGCCGAAGTGAGCAGTTCTTC
TRBD1 | TRBJ1-1 | - | TRBV19 | CASTRTGRFVTEAFF | TGTGCCAGTACTAGGACAGGCCGGTTTGTCACTGAAGCTTTCTTT
- | TRBJ1-2 | - | TRBV7-2 | CASSFKTDSYYGYTF | TGTGCCAGCAGCTTTAAAACAGACTCCTACTATGGCTACACCTTC
- | TRBJ1-6 | medium-sized | TRBV20-1 | CSATTRGQYNSPLHF | TGCAGTGCGACGACACGAGGACAGTATAATTCACCCCTCCACTTT
- | TRBJ2-3 | - | TRBV27 | CASGRGGQADTQYF | TGTGCCAGCGGCCGCGGGGGCCAGGCAGATACGCAGTATTTT
- | TRBJ2-6 | - | TRBV6-1 | CASKFGGALGANVLTF | TGTGCCAGCAAATTTGGGGGCGCGTTGGGGGCCAACGTCCTGACTTTC
- | TRBJ1-2 | - | TRBV19 | CASSTSGGTGGYTF | TGTGCCAGTAGTACTTCGGGGGGTACTGGTGGCTACACCTTC
- | TRBJ1-5 | medium-sized | TRBV5-5 | CASSFEHLNQPQHF | TGTGCCAGCAGCTTCGAACACCTCAATCAGCCCCAGCATTTT
- | TRBJ1-2 | few | TRBV12-3/TRBV12-4 | CASSFRRYGYTF | TGTGCCAGCAGTTTCCGCCGTTATGGCTACACCTTC
- | TRBJ2-5 | large | TRBV24-1 | CATSDSPITGSETQYF | TGTGCCACCAGTGATTCGCCAATTACAGGCTCGGAGACCCAGTACTTC
- | TRBJ1-2 | - | TRBV20-1 | CSARMDDGYTF | TGCAGTGCTAGAATGGACGATGGCTACACCTTC
TRBD1 | TRBJ1-2 | few | TRBV2 | CASSAPGGINYGYTF | TGTGCCAGCAGTGCCCCAGGGGGAATAAACTATGGCTACACCTTC